These 16 T cell receptor beta chains originate from one sample sequenced in a study of T cells in Graves' hyperthyroidism and ophthalmopathy. From RNA transcripts, TCR beta CDR3 regions were amplified. The primer set for the first-round RT-PCR of the TCR CDR3 was HTBI. TCRdb analysed the multiplex PCR reads with MiXCR anew, one entry per CDR3 protein. Among around 280,000 distinct CDR3 sequences listed, roughly an eighth were seen once. Sequenced: blood. The receptor source for this set is a woman aged 40 to 49 with Graves' hyperthyroidism.

As regards this clonotype: Just one base apart from a much larger clone, this may be a read error. This chain joins TRBV6-1 and TRBJ2-7; D call uncertain. Trimming left V 2 bases short and J 0 bases short, with 8 bases between. The CDR3 loop spans 14 amino acids. Germline V gene sequence: CDR1 MNHNS, CDR2 SASEGT. CDR3 sequence: CASSEKDFSYEQYF. CDR3 nucleotides: TGTGCCAGCAGTGAAAAAGACTTCTCCTACGAGCAGTACTTC.

This clonotype was recorded at least ten times. The chain recombines TRBV20-1 with TRBJ1-2, with D hard to call. The germline CDR1 and CDR2 sequences are DFQATT and SNEGSKA (reference sequence). V lost 2 bases, J lost 0 bases, and 10 bases lay in between. This CDR3 comprises 14 residues. CDR3 coding DNA: TGCAGTGCTAGAAGCCTACAAGCTAACTATGGCTACACCTTC. Translating gives CSARSLQANYGYTF.

This clonotype was counted ten times or more. This rearrangement joins TRBV30 to TRBJ2-2; no firm D call. This CDR3 is built from 12 residues. CDR1 and CDR2 from the germline V gene are GTSNPN and SVGIG (reference sequence). With 4 bases removed from V and 1 base from J, the gap between germline ends came to 4 bases. DNA of the CDR3: TGTGCCTGGACGGTGAACACCGGGGAGCTGTTTTTT. Protein sequence: CAWTVNTGELFF.

This clonotype was observed many times. The rearrangement links TRBV15 to TRBJ2-7, with D possibly being TRBD1 (5 bases). CDR1 LNHNV and CDR2 YYDKDF come from the germline V gene (reference sequence). V was shortened by 3 bases and J by 3 bases, with 9 bases between the two germline ends. The CDR3 spans 13 residues. The CDR3 here is CATSSPGNYEQYF. CDR3 coding DNA: TGTGCCACCAGCAGCCCAGGGAACTACGAGCAGTACTTC. The full variable domain, with the rest looked up from reference TRBV15 and TRBJ2-7, is DAMVIQNPRYQVTQFGKPVTLSCSQTLNHNVMYWYQQKSSQAPKLLFHYYDKDFNNEADTPDNFQSRRPNTSFCFLDIRSPGLGDTAMYLCATSSPGNYEQYFGPGTRLTVT.

The rearrangement uses TRBV10-3 and TRBJ2-1; D possibly corresponds to TRBD2 (6 bases). CDR3 length: 11 residues. V shed 8 bases and J shed 13 bases, with 15 bases lying between them. Per the germline V gene, CDR1 is ENHRY and CDR2 is SYGVKD. The CDR3 region has the DNA TGTGCCATCGGAAGCCGGGACTTACAGTTCTTC. Encoded protein: CAIGSRDLQFF.

This clonotype was seen repeatedly, ten times or more. The chain recombines TRBV12-3 or TRBV12-4 with TRBJ2-1, with D possibly TRBD2 on 5 matching bases. The CDR3 has 15 amino acids. V shed 0 bases and J shed 3 bases, with 9 bases lying between them. The CDR3 nucleotides are TGTGCCAGCAGTTTAGCGGGAGAAAACTACAATGAGCAGTTCTTC. This sequence encodes CASSLAGENYNEQFF.

This clonotype was counted ten times or more. This rearrangement joins TRBV24-1 to TRBJ2-2, with 9 bases matching TRBD1. The CDR3 has 15 residues. The V segment lost 6 bases and the J segment 5 bases; nucleotides outside the gene matches: 6. CDR1 and CDR2 from the germline V gene are KGHDR and SFDVKD. CDR3 sequence: CATSRTGGLTGELFF. CDR3 coding DNA: TGTGCCACCAGTCGAACAGGGGGCCTTACCGGGGAGCTGTTTTTT.

The rearrangement uses TRBV5-1 and TRBJ2-5; TRBD2 aligns across 13 bases. Per germline, CDR1 SGHRS and CDR2 YFSETQ. V dropped 3 bases and J dropped 6; count of bases not matched to a gene: 2. CDR3 length: 14 residues. CDR3 DNA: TGCGCCAGCAGCTCGGGACTAGCGGGAAAGACCCAGTACTTC. It is translated as CASSSGLAGKTQYF. Complete variable domain (other parts from reference TRBV5-1 and TRBJ2-5): KAGVTQTPRYLIKTRGQQVTLSCSPISGHRSVSWYQQTPGQGLQFLFEYFSETQRNKGNFPGRFSGRQFSNSRSEMNVSTLELGDSALYLCASSSGLAGKTQYFGPGTRLLVL.

This clonotype came up many times. V usage is TRBV28 and J usage is TRBJ1-3, with D perhaps matching TRBD1 (5 bases). The CDR3 runs 14 residues. Trimming cost V 6 bases and J 2 bases, with 11 bases left between them. CDR1 and CDR2 from the germline V gene are MDHEN and SYDVKM. The CDR3 DNA is TGTGCCAGCAGACGGGGACTCACTGGAAACACCATATATTTT. It encodes CASRRGLTGNTIYF.

V and J are TRBV13 and TRBJ2-6; no clear D. The CDR3 is 11 amino acids. The V gene's germline CDR1 is PRHDT and CDR2 FYEKMQ (reference sequence). Trimming took 1 base from V and 13 from J, leaving 5 bases between them. CDR3 protein: CASSLERVLTF. The CDR3 coding sequence is TGTGCCAGCAGCTTAGAGAGGGTCCTGACTTTC.

This clonotype was seen at least ten times. The J gene is TRBJ1-5, the V gene TRBV12-3 or TRBV12-4; no clear D gene. The V end lost 3 bases, the J end lost 0 bases, and 6 bases lay between the germline ends. The CDR3 is 14 amino acids. The CDR3 reads CASSFLGSNQPQHF. CDR3 bases: TGTGCCAGCAGTTTTCTGGGTAGCAATCAGCCCCAGCATTTT.

The genes are TRBV19 and TRBJ2-1; 10 positions agree with TRBD2. The J call may be in error: the DNA end matches TRBJ2-7 better. CDR1 is LNHDA, CDR2 SQIVND, per germline (reference sequence). The CDR3 has 15 residues. CDR3: CASSISGRSYNEQYF. The CDR3 nucleotides read TGTGCCAGTAGTATTAGCGGGAGGTCCTACAATGAGCAGTACTTC.

This clonotype has at least ten counts. The rearrangement links TRBV11-2 to TRBJ1-4, with TRBD1 matching over 8 bases. Trimming took 5 bases from V and 6 from J; bases not matched to a gene: 8. CDR1 and CDR2 (germline): SGHAT, FQNNGV. The CDR3 totals 15 residues. The CDR3 region has the DNA TGTGCCAGCAGCCGCGGGGACAGGTCCTATGAAAAACTGTTTTTT. This encodes CASSRGDRSYEKLFF.

The chain employs TRBV7-2 and TRBJ2-7; D gene ambiguous. The V end lost 1 base, the J end lost 0 bases, and 7 bases lay between the germline ends. The germline CDR1 and CDR2 sequences are SGHTA and FQGNSA. This CDR3 has 14 residues. The CDR3 bases are TGTGCCAGCAGCTTAGGGGTGGGCTCCTACGAGCAGTACTTC. It yields the protein CASSLGVGSYEQYF.

This clonotype showed up many times. The rearrangement joins TRBV6-1 to TRBJ2-5, with 9 bases identical to TRBD1. CDR1 and CDR2 (germline): MNHNS, SASEGT. The CDR3 runs to 15 residues. The V segment lost 4 bases and the J segment 5 bases; nucleotides outside the gene matches: 8. The chain's CDR3 is CASSVDRGSGETQYF. In DNA form, the CDR3 reads TGTGCCAGCAGTGTTGACAGGGGGAGTGGGGAGACCCAGTACTTC.

Remarks on this clonotype: One junction end does not reproduce the germline sequence, and a read error may be involved. The V gene is TRBV25-1, the J gene TRBJ1-4; D gene unclear. CDR1 and CDR2 from the germline V gene are MGHDK and SYGVNS. CDR3 length equals 15 residues. Here the CDR3 reads CASSEFGATNEKLLF. In nucleotides, the CDR3 is TGTGCCAGCAGTGAATTCGGAGCAACTAATGAAAAACTGCTTTTT.